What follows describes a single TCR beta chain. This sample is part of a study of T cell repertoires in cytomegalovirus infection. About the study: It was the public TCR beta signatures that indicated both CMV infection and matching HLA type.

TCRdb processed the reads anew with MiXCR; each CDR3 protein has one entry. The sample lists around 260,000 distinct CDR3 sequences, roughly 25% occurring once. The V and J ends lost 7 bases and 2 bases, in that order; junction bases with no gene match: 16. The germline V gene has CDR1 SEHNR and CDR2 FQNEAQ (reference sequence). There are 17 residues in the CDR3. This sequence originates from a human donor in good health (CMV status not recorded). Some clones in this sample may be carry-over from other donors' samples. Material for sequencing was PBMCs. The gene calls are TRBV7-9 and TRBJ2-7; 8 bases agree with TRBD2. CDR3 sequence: CASNRFSGNLRTYEQYF. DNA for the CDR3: TGTGCCAGCAACCGTTTTAGCGGGAACCTCAGGACCTACGAGCAGTACTTC.